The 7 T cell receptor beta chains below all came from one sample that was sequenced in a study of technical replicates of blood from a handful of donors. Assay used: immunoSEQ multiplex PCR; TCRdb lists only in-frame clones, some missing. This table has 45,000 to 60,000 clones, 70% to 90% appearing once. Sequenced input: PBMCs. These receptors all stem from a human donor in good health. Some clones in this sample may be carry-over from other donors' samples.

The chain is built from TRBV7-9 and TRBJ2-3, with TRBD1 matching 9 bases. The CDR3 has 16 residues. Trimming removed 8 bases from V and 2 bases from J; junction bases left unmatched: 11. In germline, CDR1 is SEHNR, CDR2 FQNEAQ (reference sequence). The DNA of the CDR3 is TGTGCCAGCCAAGCTCGGGGACAGGGACCCACAGATACGCAGTATTTT. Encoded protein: CASQARGQGPTDTQYF.

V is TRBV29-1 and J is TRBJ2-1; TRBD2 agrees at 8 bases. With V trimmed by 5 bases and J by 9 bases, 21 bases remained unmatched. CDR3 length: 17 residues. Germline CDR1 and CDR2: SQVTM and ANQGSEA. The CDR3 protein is CSVSQPWGTRSGGEQFF. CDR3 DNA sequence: TGCAGCGTTTCACAACCGTGGGGGACTAGGAGTGGCGGTGAGCAGTTCTTC.

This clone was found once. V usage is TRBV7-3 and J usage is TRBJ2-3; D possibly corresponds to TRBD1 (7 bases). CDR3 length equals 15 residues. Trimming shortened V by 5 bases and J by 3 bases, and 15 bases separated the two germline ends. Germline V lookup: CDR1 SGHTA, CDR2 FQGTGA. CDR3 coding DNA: TGTGCCAGCAGCACGGGGGACAGCCAAACAGATACGCAGTATTTT. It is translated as CASSTGDSQTDTQYF.

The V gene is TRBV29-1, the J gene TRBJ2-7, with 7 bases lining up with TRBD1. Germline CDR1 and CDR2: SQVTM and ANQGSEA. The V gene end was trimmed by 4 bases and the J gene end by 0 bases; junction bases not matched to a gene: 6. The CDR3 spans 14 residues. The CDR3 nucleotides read TGCAGCGTTGCAGGACAGGTGAGCTCCTACGAGCAGTACTTC. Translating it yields CSVAGQVSSYEQYF.

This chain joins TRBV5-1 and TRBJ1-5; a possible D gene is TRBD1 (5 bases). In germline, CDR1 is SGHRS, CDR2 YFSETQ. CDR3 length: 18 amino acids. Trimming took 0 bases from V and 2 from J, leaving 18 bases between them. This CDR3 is CASSLGPAGESGNQPQHF. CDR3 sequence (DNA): TGCGCCAGCAGCTTGGGTCCGGCGGGGGAATCCGGCAATCAGCCCCAGCATTTT. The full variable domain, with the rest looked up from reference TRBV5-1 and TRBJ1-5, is KAGVTQTPRYLIKTRGQQVTLSCSPISGHRSVSWYQQTPGQGLQFLFEYFSETQRNKGNFPGRFSGRQFSNSRSEMNVSTLELGDSALYLCASSLGPAGESGNQPQHFGDGTRLSIL.

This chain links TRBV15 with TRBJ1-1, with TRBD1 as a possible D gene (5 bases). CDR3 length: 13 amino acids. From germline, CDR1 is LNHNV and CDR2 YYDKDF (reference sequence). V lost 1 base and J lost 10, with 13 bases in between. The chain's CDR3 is CATSRGFAQGAFF. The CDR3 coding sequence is TGTGCCACCAGCAGAGGTTTTGCGCAGGGAGCTTTCTTT. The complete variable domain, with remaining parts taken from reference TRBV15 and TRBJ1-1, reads DAMVIQNPRYQVTQFGKPVTLSCSQTLNHNVMYWYQQKSSQAPKLLFHYYDKDFNNEADTPDNFQSRRPNTSFCFLDIRSPGLGDTAMYLCATSRGFAQGAFFGQGTRLTVV.

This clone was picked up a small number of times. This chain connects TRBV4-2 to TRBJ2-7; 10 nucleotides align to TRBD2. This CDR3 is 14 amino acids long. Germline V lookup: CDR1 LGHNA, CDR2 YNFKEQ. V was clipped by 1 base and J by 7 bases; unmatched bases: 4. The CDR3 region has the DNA TGTGCCAGCAGCCAAGCGACTAGCGGGTATGAGCAGTACTTC. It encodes CASSQATSGYEQYF.